Detailed here is one T cell receptor beta chain. Its specificity is not known. Investigators sought sequencing depths of between 1 in 200,000 and 1 in 1 million T cells. Here immunoSEQ multiplex PCR was the method, and the copy in TCRdb shows in-frame clones only, minus some. Of some 98,000 clones listed, 60% to 80% are singletons. These data originate in a study of cytotoxic CD8 clonotypes in ibrutinib-treated CLL. Study as a whole: There were about 11 relapsed/refractory patients and around 15 treatment-naive patients, and fewer than 18 were IGHV unmutated. Study results and limitations: Clonality increased at ibrutinib response, then returned toward baseline at progression. The clonality rise at ibrutinib response reflected private clonotype expansion.

There are 13 residues in the CDR3. The V end lost 4 bases, the J end lost 3 bases, and 9 bases lay between the germline ends. From germline, CDR1 is SQVTM and CDR2 ANQGSEA. The V and J genes are TRBV29-1 and TRBJ1-4; D remains ambiguous. The receptor was isolated from a human donor with chronic lymphocytic leukemia. Sample: PBMCs, taken after 12 months of ibrutinib treatment. The CDR3 DNA is TGCAGCGTTGTTAGCAGACCTAATGAAAAACTGTTTTTT. Translating it yields CSVVSRPNEKLFF.